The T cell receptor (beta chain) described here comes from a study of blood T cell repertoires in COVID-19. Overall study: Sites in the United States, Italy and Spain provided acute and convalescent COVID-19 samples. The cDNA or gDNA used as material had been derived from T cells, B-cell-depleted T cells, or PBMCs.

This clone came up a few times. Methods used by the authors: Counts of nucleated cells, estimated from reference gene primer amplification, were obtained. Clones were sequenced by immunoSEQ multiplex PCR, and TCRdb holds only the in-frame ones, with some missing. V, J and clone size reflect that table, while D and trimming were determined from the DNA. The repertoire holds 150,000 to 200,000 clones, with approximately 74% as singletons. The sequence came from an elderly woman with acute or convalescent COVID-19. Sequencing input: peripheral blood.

The CDR3 DNA reads as TGTGCCAGCAGGGCCTCTAGTAGCACAAACAATGAGCAGTTCTTC. Protein: CASRASSSTNNEQFF. The chain couples TRBV6-4 to TRBJ2-1, with D uncertain. Per the germline V gene, CDR1 is MRHNA and CDR2 is SNTAGT. Between the trimmed V and J ends, which lost 6 bases and 5 bases, there was a span of 17 bases. The CDR3 is 15 amino acids.